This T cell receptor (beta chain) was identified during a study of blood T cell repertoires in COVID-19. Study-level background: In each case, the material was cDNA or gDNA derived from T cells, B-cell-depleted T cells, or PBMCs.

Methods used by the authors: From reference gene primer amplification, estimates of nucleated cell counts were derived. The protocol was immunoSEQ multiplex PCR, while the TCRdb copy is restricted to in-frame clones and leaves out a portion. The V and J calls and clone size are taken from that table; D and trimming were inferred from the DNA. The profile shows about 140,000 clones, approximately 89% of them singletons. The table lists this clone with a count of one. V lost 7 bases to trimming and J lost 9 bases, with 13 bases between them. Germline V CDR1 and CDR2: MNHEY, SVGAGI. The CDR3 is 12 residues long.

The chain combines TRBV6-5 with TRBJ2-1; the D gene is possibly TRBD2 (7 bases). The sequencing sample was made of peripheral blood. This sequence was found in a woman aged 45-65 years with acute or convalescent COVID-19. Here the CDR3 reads CASNRGGGEQFF. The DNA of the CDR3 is TGTGCCAGCAATAGGGGGGGTGGTGAGCAGTTCTTC.